Following are 21 T cell receptor beta chains from one sample sequenced in a study of shared clonotypes between healthy human individuals. Generated by immunoSEQ multiplex PCR, the TCRdb table keeps only in-frame clones and is missing some. The data show about 2 million clones, with roughly 94% seen just once and 0.13% held by the top ten. The sequencing sample was made of naive CD4+ T cells sorted from blood. Sample subset: CD45RA+ positively selected. Receptors were obtained from a man aged 18 to 30 in good health.

The V gene is TRBV7-9, the J gene TRBJ1-1; D gene ambiguous. The CDR3 loop spans 13 amino acids. V dropped 5 bases and J dropped 2 bases, with 9 bases sitting between them. Germline V gene lookup returns CDR1 SEHNR and CDR2 FQNEAQ (reference sequence). The CDR3, as DNA: TGTGCCAGCAGCCTCACGTCCAACACTGAAGCTTTCTTT. Translating gives CASSLTSNTEAFF.

The V call is TRBV30, the J call TRBJ2-3; no clear D. Trimming stripped 0 bases from V and 11 bases from J, with 9 bases between. Germline lookup yields CDR1 GTSNPN and CDR2 SVGIG (reference sequence). The CDR3 is 11 amino acids. CDR3 sequence (DNA): TGTGCCTGGAGTGTGGGCAGTGGGCAGTATTTT. Amino acid sequence: CAWSVGSGQYF.

Remarks on this clone: At the DNA level, this CDR3 is encoded by other sequences in the same sample as well. The chain joins TRBV5-1 to TRBJ2-5; D may be TRBD1 (5 bases). Trimming removed 0 bases at V and 5 bases at J, with 11 bases between. Germline CDR1 is SGHRS and CDR2 is YFSETQ. This CDR3 has 14 residues. The CDR3 nucleotides are TGCGCCAGCAGCTTGGGCCAGGGTCGGGAGACCCAGTACTTC. It codes for CASSLGQGRETQYF.

This chain joins TRBV29-1 and TRBJ1-1; TRBD1 matches 7 bases. The CDR3 has 13 residues. Germline trimming cut 6 bases from V and 1 base from J; bases unmatched to any gene: 5. Germline values: CDR1 SQVTM, CDR2 ANQGSEA. CDR3 in DNA: TGCAGCGTCGGACAGGCGTCGAACACTGAAGCTTTCTTT. Translating gives CSVGQASNTEAFF.

The CDR3 DNA is TGCGCCAGCAGCGGGGGGCCTGGCTACACCTTC. It translates to CASSGGPGYTF. V is TRBV5-1 and J is TRBJ1-2, with D possibly being TRBD1 (6 bases). This CDR3 contains 11 residues. The ends were cut back, 4 bases at V and 7 bases at J, with 8 bases in the middle. Germline V gene sequence: CDR1 SGHRS, CDR2 YFSETQ.

The V gene is TRBV2, the J gene TRBJ2-3; 11 nucleotides align to TRBD1. V lost 4 bases and J lost 0; bases outside the gene matches: 12. CDR1 is SNHLY and CDR2 is FYNNEI in the germline V gene. The CDR3 totals 19 residues. The CDR3 nucleotides read TGTGCCAGCAGTGTACAGGAGGGACAGGGGGTCCCTAGCACAGATACGCAGTATTTT. This gives the protein CASSVQEGQGVPSTDTQYF.

J is TRBJ2-2 and V is TRBV4-2; the match to TRBD2 covers 8 bases. V shed 4 bases and J 4 bases; nucleotides not matched to a gene: 11. The CDR3 covers 17 residues. Germline loops: CDR1 LGHNA, CDR2 YNFKEQ. CDR3: CASSPRGSGDPTGELFF. CDR3 coding DNA: TGTGCCAGCAGCCCGCGGGGTAGCGGGGACCCCACCGGGGAGCTGTTTTTT.

A word on this clone: Other DNA sequences in the sample encode the same CDR3. The gene calls are TRBV10-3 and TRBJ1-6; 10 positions match TRBD1. The CDR3 spans 14 residues. With V trimmed by 6 bases and J by 7 bases, 3 bases remained unmatched. Germline CDR1 is ENHRY and CDR2 is SYGVKD. CDR3 coding DNA: TGTGCCATCAGCGGACAGGGGGGAAATTCACCCCTCCACTTT. Residues: CAISGQGGNSPLHF.

This chain joins TRBV5-5 and TRBJ2-3; a weak D match, TRBD2 (6 bases). The V and J ends lost 0 bases and 2 bases respectively, with 13 bases between them. Germline lookup yields CDR1 SGHKS and CDR2 YYEKEE (reference sequence). CDR3 size: 16 residues. The CDR3 DNA reads as TGTGCCAGCAGCTTGGCGGATAGCGGAAACACAGATACGCAGTATTTT. This sequence encodes CASSLADSGNTDTQYF.

V gene TRBV4-3 combines with J gene TRBJ2-5; 7 bases are a match to TRBD1. CDR3 length equals 16 residues. CDR1 is LGHNA, CDR2 YSLEER, per germline. J lost 5 bases, V lost 4 bases, and 13 bases had no gene match. CDR3 sequence (DNA): TGCGCCAGCAGCCCCCTCTGGACAGGCTTTTTGGAGACCCAGTACTTC. Translation: CASSPLWTGFLETQYF.

This clone came up once. The chain uses TRBV30 and TRBJ1-2, with no clear D. V dropped 2 bases and J dropped 6 bases, with 19 bases sitting between them. The CDR3 is 15 amino acids. Germline V CDR1 and CDR2: GTSNPN, SVGIG (reference sequence). The CDR3 DNA is TGTGCCTGGAGTCCCACAGCCAATGTGAAAAATGGCTACACCTTC. This gives the protein CAWSPTANVKNGYTF. Together with reference TRBV30 and TRBJ1-2, the CDR3 gives the full variable domain: SQTIHQWPATLVQPVGSPLSLECTVEGTSNPNLYWYRQAAGRGLQLLFYSVGIGQISSEVPQNLSASRPQDRQFILSSKKLLLSDSGFYLCAWSPTANVKNGYTFGSGTRLTVV.

This clone was detected once. This chain connects TRBV7-3 to TRBJ2-1; D is unclear. The CDR3 spans 14 residues. Germline CDR1 and CDR2: SGHTA and FQGTGA. The V gene lost 5 bases and the J gene lost 12 bases, with 20 bases spanning the gap. CDR3 nucleotides: TGTGCCAGCAGCCCAGGTGGCGAGCTAGGGTTGCAGTTCTTC. Translation gives CASSPGGELGLQFF.

The gene calls are TRBV7-9 and TRBJ2-1; D gene unclear. The germline CDR1 and CDR2 sequences are SEHNR and FQNEAQ (reference sequence). This CDR3 comprises 17 residues. The V end was cut by 5 bases, the J end by 4 bases, with 21 bases between. The CDR3 DNA reads as TGTGCCAGCAGCGCGTTGCCGGGTGAGGTCCGGTACAATGAGCAGTTCTTC. Translating gives CASSALPGEVRYNEQFF.

The CDR3 DNA reads TGTGCCAGCAGTTTATACGGGGACAGTAATTCACCCCTCCACTTT. It is translated as CASSLYGDSNSPLHF. This sequence joins TRBV27 and TRBJ1-6; 7 positions agree with TRBD1. Germline values: CDR1 MNHEY, CDR2 SMNVEV (reference sequence). The CDR3 is 15 residues long. Losses at the gene ends were 1 base for V and 6 bases for J; bases not matched to a gene: 3.

CDR3 nucleotides: TGTGCCAGCAGCTTAGACCACAGGGCCTCGGGCTATGGCTACACCTTC. Its protein is CASSLDHRASGYGYTF. The chain carries TRBV11-2 and TRBJ1-2, with D possibly being TRBD1 (6 bases). V dropped 0 bases and J dropped 4 bases, with 15 bases sitting between them. The germline V gene has CDR1 SGHAT and CDR2 FQNNGV. The CDR3 contains 16 residues.

V and J are TRBV7-9 and TRBJ1-1; 9 bases match TRBD1. The trim removed 5 bases at V and 5 bases at J, leaving 12 bases unmatched. Germline V lookup: CDR1 SEHNR, CDR2 FQNEAQ (reference sequence). The CDR3 sequence is 16 residues long. DNA for the CDR3: TGTGCCAGCAGCCGTCTAAGACCGGGACAGGGAACTGAAGCTTTCTTT. Its translation is CASSRLRPGQGTEAFF.

The gene calls are TRBV7-3 and TRBJ1-1; 7 bases are a match to TRBD1. Germline assignment: CDR1 SGHTA and CDR2 FQGTGA. The CDR3 sequence is 13 residues long. Losses at the gene ends were 5 bases for V and 6 bases for J; bases not matched to a gene: 6. CDR3 amino acids: CASSPGGGPEAFF. Here the CDR3 DNA reads TGTGCCAGCAGCCCAGGGGGTGGTCCTGAAGCTTTCTTT.

CDR3 bases: TGTGCCAGCAGGTCACCCACTGGGAACACTGAAGCTTTCTTT. Translating it yields CASRSPTGNTEAFF. The chain couples TRBV6-5 to TRBJ1-1, with D unresolved. This CDR3 is 14 amino acids long. Germline CDR1 reads MNHEY; CDR2 reads SVGAGI. V dropped 6 bases and J dropped 1 base, with 12 bases sitting between them.

This clone has a single count. This rearrangement joins TRBV6-5 to TRBJ2-7; D is unresolved. This CDR3 contains 12 residues. Germline CDR1 reads MNHEY; CDR2 reads SVGAGI. With 5 bases removed from V and 3 bases from J, the gap between germline ends came to 8 bases. The DNA for the CDR3 is TGTGCCAGCAGTGTTCCCCGCTACGAGCAGTACTTC. Its protein product is CASSVPRYEQYF.

V usage is TRBV7-9 and J usage is TRBJ1-6, with no clear D. The CDR3 spans 19 residues. V lost 5 bases to trimming and J lost 0 bases, with 20 bases between them. The germline V gene encodes CDR1 SEHNR and CDR2 FQNEAQ (reference sequence). Written as DNA, the CDR3 is TGTGCCAGCAGCCTGTCTGGGGTCTACGGAGGCTCCTATAATTCACCCCTCCACTTT. Its translation: CASSLSGVYGGSYNSPLHF.

About this clone: One end of the junction varies from germline; a read error may be responsible. Other DNA sequences from this sample encode an identical CDR3 as well. The CDR3 reads CASSPRLAGTNTGELFF. The CDR3 DNA follows: TGTGCCAGCTCCCCACGGCTAGCGGGAACGAACACCGGGGAGCTGTTTTTT. This sequence joins TRBV18 and TRBJ2-2, with TRBD2 matching over 9 bases. From germline, CDR1 is KGHSH and CDR2 LQKENI. This CDR3 is built from 17 residues. The variable domain in full, with the rest retrieved from reference TRBV18 and TRBJ2-2, is NAGVMQNPRHLVRRRGQEARLRCSPMKGHSHVYWYRQLPEEGLKFMVYLQKENIIDESGMPKERFSAEFPKEGPSILRIQQVVRGDSAAYFCASSPRLAGTNTGELFFGEGSRLTVL.